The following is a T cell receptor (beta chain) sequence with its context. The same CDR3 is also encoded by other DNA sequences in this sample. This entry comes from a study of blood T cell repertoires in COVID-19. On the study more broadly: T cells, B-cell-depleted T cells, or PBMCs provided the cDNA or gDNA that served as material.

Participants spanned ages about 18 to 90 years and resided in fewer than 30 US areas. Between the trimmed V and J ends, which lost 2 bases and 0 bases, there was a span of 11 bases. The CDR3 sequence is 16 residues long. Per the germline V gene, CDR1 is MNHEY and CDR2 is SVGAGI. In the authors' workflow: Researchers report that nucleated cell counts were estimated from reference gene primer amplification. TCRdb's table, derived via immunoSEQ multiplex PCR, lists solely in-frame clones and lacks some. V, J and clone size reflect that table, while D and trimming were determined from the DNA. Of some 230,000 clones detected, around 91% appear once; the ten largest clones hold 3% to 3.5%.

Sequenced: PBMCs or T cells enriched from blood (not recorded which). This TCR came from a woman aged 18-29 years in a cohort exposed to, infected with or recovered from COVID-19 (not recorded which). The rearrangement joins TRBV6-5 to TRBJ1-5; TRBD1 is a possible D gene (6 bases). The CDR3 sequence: CASSYGGPYSNQPQHF. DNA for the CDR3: TGTGCCAGCAGTTACGGGGGCCCCTATAGCAATCAGCCCCAGCATTTT.